This T cell receptor beta chain was observed in a study of cytomegalovirus exposure and HLA in healthy donors. For the study at large: The same platform was used for the 110 or so validation repertoires and the approximately 670 first-cohort repertoires, a later analysis reported.

Details on this clone: Its target is not known.

Study-wide findings and caveats: The TCR clusters that emerged in the first cohort tended, a later analysis found, to co-occur in the 120 or so validation repertoires. Specificity for CMV antigens was confirmed in vitro for a few of the CMV-associated chains.

V was pared by 5 bases and J by 6 bases, with 21 bases between. Looked up from germline, CDR1 is SGDLS and CDR2 is YYNGEE. The CDR3 runs 15 residues. Repertoires were generated with immunoSEQ multiplex PCR, while TCRdb's copy carries only in-frame clones and drops some. The data hold approximately 200,000 clones, with roughly 88% observed a single time. The origin of this receptor is a woman in her late teens or twenties in good health and CMV-seronegative. The specimen sequenced was PBMCs. The chain combines TRBV9 with TRBJ2-7; perhaps TRBD2 as D (6 bases). The CDR3 loop reads CASSTRAGPTFEQYF. The DNA of the CDR3 is TGTGCCAGCAGTACTAGGGCGGGACCGACTTTCGAGCAGTACTTC.